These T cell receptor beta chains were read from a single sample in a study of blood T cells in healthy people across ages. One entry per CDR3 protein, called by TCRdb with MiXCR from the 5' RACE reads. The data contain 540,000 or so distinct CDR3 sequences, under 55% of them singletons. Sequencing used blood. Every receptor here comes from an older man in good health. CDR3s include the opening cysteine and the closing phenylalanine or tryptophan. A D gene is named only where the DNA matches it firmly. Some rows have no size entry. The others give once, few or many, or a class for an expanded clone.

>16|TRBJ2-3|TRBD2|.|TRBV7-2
TGTGCCAGCAGCCCCACGGGGGAGGGAGCCACAGATACGCAGTATTTT
CASSPTGEGATDTQYF
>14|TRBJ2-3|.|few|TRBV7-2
TGTGCCAGCAGCCAAATGGGGGCGGGGGATACGCAGTATTTT
CASSQMGAGDTQYF
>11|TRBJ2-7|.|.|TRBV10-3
TGTGCCATCAGTGATGGGTACGAGCAGTACTTC
CAISDGYEQYF
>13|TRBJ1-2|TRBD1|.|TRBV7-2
TGTGCCAGCAGCGTCGACAGGGCCTATGGCTACACCTTC
CASSVDRAYGYTF
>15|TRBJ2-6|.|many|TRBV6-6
TGTGCCAGCAGCGCCAGCGGCTCTGGGGCCAACGTCCTGACTTTC
CASSASGSGANVLTF
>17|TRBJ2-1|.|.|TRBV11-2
TGTGCCAGCAGCTTAAGACTTCAACCCGGCTCCTACAATGAGCAGTTCTTC
CASSLRLQPGSYNEQFF
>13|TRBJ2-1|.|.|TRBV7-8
TGTGCCAGCAGCTTAGAGTCTAGTACTGAGCAGTTCTTC
CASSLESSTEQFF
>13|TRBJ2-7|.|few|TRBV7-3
TGTGCCAGCAGCCCCGGATCTCCTTACGAGCAGTACTTC
CASSPGSPYEQYF
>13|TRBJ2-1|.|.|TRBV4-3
TGCGCCAGCAGCCCCCGCAGGTTCGATGAGCAGTTCTTC
CASSPRRFDEQFF
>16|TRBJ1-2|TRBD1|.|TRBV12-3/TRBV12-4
TGTGCCAGCAGCCACCGAGGGACAGGCGGTACCTATGGCTACACCTTC
CASSHRGTGGTYGYTF
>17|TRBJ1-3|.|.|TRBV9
TGTGCCAGCAGCGTAGGTACAGCCGGCAGCTCTGGAAACACCATATATTTT
CASSVGTAGSSGNTIYF
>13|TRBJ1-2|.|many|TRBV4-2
TGTGCCAGCAGCCAGGGGGCGCGGGATGGCTACACCTTC
CASSQGARDGYTF
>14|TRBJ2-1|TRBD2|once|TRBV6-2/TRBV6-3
TGTGCCAGCCAACCTAGCGGGATGATAGAGACCCAGTTCTTC
CASQPSGMIETQFF
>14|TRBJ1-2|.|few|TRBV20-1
TGCAGTGCTAGAGACGCCCTGGGGGGCAGGGGCTACACCTTC
CSARDALGGRGYTF
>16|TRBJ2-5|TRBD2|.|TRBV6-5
TGTGCCAGCAGTCCCTCCCTGGCGGGAGTGGATAATGAGCAGTACTTC
CASSPSLAGVDNEQYF
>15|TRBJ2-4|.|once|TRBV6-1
TGTGCCAGCAGTGAGTCAGGGGATTCCAAAAACATTCAGTACTTC
CASSESGDSKNIQYF
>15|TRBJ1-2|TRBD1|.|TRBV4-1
TGCGCCAGCAGCCAAACGACAGGGTCGAACTATGGCTACACCTTC
CASSQTTGSNYGYTF
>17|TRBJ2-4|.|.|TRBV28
TGTGCCAGCGGTTCTACCCTGGGACTAAGAAACCAGGGGGAGCAGTACTTC
CASGSTLGLRNQGEQYF
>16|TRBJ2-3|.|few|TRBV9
TGTGCCAGCAGCCCAGGGGGAGGGGGCGCATCAGATACGCAGTATTTT
CASSPGGGGASDTQYF
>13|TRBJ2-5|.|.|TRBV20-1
TGCAGTGCTAACCGGGACCCCGAGGCTGAGCAGTACTTC
CSANRDPEAEQYF
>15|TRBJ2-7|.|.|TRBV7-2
TGTGCCAGCAGCTTCAATAGCCTAAACTCCTACGAGCAGTACTTC
CASSFNSLNSYEQYF
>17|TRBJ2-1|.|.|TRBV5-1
TGCGCCAGCAGCCAAAACCCGGACTACCAGGGGGGGCATGAGCAGTTCTTC
CASSQNPDYQGGHEQFF
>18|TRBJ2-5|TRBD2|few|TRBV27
TGTGCCAGCAGTTTCTTGACGGGCCTAAGTAGCGGGAGTGAGACCCAGTACTTC
CASSFLTGLSSGSETQYF
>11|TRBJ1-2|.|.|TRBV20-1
TGCAGTGCCCCGGTTGTTTATGGCTACACCTTC
CSAPVVYGYTF
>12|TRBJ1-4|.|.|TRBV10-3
TGTGCCTGCGCCTCGACTAATGAAAAACTGTTTTTT
CACASTNEKLFF
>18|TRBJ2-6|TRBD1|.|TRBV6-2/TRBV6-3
TGTGCCAGCAGTTTCCTCGGGACAGGGGTCTCCGGGGCCAACGTCCTGACTTTC
CASSFLGTGVSGANVLTF
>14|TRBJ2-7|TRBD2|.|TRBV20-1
TGCAGTGTCGTGGGGGCACTAGCGGGTAGCGAGCAGTACTTC
CSVVGALAGSEQYF
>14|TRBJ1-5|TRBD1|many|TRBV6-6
TGTGCCAGCACCCAGGGGGCGAGCAATCAGCCCCAGCATTTT
CASTQGASNQPQHF